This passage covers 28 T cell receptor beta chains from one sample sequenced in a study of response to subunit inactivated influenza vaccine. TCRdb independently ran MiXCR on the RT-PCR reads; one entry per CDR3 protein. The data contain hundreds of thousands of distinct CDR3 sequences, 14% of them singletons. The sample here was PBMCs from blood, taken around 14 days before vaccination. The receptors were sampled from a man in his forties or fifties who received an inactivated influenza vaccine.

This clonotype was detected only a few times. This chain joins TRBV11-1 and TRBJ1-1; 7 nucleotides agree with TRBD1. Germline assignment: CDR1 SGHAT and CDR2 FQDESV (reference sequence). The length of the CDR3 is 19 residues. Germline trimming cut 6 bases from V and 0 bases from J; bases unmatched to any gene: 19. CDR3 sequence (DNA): TGTGCCAGCAGTTTTCCCCAAACAGGGGCGTCGATCATGAACACTGAAGCTTTCTTT. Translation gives CASSFPQTGASIMNTEAFF.

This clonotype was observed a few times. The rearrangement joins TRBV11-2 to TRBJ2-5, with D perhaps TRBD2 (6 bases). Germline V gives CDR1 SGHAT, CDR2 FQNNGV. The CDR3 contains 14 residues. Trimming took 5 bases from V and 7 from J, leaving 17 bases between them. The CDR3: CASSVEARGGTQYF. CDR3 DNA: TGTGCCAGCAGCGTGGAGGCTCGGGGAGGGACCCAGTACTTC.

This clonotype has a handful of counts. In DNA, the CDR3 is TGTGCCAGCAGTTTAAGCCGGGGACAGGTCTTCTACGAGCAGTACTTC. It specifies CASSLSRGQVFYEQYF. V is TRBV27 and J is TRBJ2-7; TRBD1 agrees at 8 bases. Germline V gene lookup returns CDR1 MNHEY and CDR2 SMNVEV (reference sequence). The CDR3 runs 16 residues. The V gene end was trimmed by 2 bases and the J gene end by 3 bases; junction bases not matched to a gene: 9.

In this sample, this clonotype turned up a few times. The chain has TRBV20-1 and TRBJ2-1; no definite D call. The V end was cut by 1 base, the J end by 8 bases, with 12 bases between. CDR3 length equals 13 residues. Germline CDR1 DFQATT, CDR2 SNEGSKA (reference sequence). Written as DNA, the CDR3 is TGCAGTGCTAGAGTTACCGGGCTTGATGAGCAGTTCTTC. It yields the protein CSARVTGLDEQFF.

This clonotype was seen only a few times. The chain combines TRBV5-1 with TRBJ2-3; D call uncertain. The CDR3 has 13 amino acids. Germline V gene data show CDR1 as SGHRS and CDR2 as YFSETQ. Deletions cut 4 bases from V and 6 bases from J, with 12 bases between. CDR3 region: CASSRNSVDTQYF. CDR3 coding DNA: TGCGCCAGCAGCCGGAACTCGGTGGATACGCAGTATTTT.

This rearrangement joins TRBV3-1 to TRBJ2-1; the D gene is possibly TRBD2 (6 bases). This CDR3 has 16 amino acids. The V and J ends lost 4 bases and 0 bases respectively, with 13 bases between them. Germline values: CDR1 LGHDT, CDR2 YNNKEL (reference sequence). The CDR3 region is CASSRGVLTSYNEQFF. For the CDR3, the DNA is TGTGCCAGCAGCCGCGGGGTGCTTACCTCCTACAATGAGCAGTTCTTC.

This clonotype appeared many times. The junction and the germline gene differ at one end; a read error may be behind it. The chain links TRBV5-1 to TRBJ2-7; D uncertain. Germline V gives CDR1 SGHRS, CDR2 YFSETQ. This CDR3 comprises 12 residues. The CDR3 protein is CASSPSGYEQYF. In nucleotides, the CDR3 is TGTGCCAGCAGTCCCTCCGGCTACGAGCAGTACTTC. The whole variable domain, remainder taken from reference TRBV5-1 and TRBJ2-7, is KAGVTQTPRYLIKTRGQQVTLSCSPISGHRSVSWYQQTPGQGLQFLFEYFSETQRNKGNFPGRFSGRQFSNSRSEMNVSTLELGDSALYLCASSPSGYEQYFGPGTRLTVT.

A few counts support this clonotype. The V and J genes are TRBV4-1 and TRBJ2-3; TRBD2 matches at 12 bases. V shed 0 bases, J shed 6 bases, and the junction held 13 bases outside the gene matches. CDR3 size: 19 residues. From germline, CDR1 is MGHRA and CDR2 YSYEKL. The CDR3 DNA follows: TGCGCCAGCAGCCAAGACCCCGCTAGCGGGGGGGCATTTTTTGATACGCAGTATTTT. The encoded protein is CASSQDPASGGAFFDTQYF.

CDR3 loop: CASSPYSGHNNQPQHF. The CDR3 nucleotides are TGTGCCAGCAGTCCTTACTCGGGACACAACAATCAGCCCCAGCATTTT. V is TRBV6-2 or TRBV6-3 and J is TRBJ1-5, with D perhaps TRBD1 (6 bases). The V end lost 5 bases, the J end lost 3 bases, and 17 bases lay between the germline ends. The CDR3 runs to 16 residues. Germline V lookup: CDR1 MNHEY, CDR2 SVGEGT.

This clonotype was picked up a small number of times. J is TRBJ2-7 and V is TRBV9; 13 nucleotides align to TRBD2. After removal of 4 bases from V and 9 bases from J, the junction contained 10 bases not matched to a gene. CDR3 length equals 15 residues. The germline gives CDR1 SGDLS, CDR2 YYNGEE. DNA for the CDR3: TGTGCCAGCAGCTCCGGAACTAGCGGGAGGGACGGGCAGTACTTC. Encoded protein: CASSSGTSGRDGQYF.

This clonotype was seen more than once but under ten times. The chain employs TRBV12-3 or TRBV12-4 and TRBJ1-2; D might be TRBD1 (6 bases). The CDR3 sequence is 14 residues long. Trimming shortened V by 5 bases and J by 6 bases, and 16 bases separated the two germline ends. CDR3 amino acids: CASSELPRTDGYTF. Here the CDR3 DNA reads TGTGCCAGCAGTGAATTACCCCGGACAGATGGCTACACCTTC.

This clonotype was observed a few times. The chain's CDR3 is CSARDLTGGRETQYF. CDR3 in DNA: TGCAGTGCTAGAGATCTCACAGGAGGTCGAGAGACCCAGTACTTC. The chain is built from TRBV20-1 and TRBJ2-5; D is tentatively TRBD1 or TRBD2 (5 bases each). The germline V and J ends were trimmed by 0 bases and 4 bases, with 15 bases remaining between them. The CDR3 covers 15 residues. The germline V gene has CDR1 DFQATT and CDR2 SNEGSKA (reference sequence).

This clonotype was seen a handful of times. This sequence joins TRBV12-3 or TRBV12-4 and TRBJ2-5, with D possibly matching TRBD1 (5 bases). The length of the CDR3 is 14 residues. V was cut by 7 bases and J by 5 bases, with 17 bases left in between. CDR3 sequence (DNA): TGTGCCAGCACCATGACAGTCCCCCCGGAGACCCAGTACTTC. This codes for CASTMTVPPETQYF.

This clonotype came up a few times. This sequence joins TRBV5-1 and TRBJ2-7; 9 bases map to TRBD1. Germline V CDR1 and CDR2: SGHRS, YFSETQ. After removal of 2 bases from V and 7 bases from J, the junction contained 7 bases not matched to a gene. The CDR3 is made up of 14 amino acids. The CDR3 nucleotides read TGCGCCAGCAGCTTCGGGACAGGGTATGGTGAGCAGTACTTC. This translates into CASSFGTGYGEQYF.

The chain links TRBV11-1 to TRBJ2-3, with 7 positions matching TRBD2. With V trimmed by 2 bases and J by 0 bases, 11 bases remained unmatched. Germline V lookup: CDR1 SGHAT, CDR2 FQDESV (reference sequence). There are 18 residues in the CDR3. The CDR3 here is CASSLPWEGPSSTDTQYF. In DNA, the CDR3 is TGTGCCAGCAGCTTACCTTGGGAGGGGCCCTCTAGCACAGATACGCAGTATTTT.

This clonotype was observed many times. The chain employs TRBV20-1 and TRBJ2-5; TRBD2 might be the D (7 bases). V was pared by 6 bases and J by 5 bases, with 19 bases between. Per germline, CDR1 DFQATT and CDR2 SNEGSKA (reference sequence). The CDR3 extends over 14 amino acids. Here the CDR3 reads CSALIGGAGETQYF. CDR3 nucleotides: TGCAGTGCCCTAATAGGGGGGGCCGGCGAGACCCAGTACTTC.

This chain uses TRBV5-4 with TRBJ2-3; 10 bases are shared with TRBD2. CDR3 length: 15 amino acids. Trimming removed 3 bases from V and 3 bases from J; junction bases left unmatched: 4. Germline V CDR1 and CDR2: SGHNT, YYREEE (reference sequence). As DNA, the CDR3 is TGTGCCAGCAGCTCGGGACTAGCGCTGACAGATACGCAGTATTTT. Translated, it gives CASSSGLALTDTQYF.

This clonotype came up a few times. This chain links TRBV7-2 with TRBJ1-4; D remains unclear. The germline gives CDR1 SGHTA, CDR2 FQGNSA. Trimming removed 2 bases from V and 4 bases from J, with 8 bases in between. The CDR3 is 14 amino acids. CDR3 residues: CASSLRLNNEKLFF. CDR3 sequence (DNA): TGTGCCAGCAGCTTACGGTTAAATAATGAAAAACTGTTTTTT.

The DNA for the CDR3 is TGTGCCAGCAGTGAGTTTAGCGGCTACAATGAGCAGTTCTTC. This sequence encodes CASSEFSGYNEQFF. The chain combines TRBV2 with TRBJ2-1; D might be TRBD2 (6 bases). The CDR3 extends over 14 amino acids. V was clipped by 3 bases and J by 3 bases, with 9 bases between them. Germline CDR1 SNHLY, CDR2 FYNNEI. Looking up the rest from reference TRBV2 and TRBJ2-1 gives the full variable domain: EPEVTQTPSHQVTQMGQEVILRCVPISNHLYFYWYRQILGQKVEFLVSFYNNEISEKSEIFDDQFSVERPDGSNFTLKIRSTKLEDSAMYFCASSEFSGYNEQFFGPGTRLTVL.

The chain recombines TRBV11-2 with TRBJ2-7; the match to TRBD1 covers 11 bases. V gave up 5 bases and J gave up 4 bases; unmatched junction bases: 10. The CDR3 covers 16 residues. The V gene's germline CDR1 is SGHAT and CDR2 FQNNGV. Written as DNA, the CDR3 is TGTGCCAGCAGCCCACAACCGGGACAGGGGGGGTACGAGCAGTACTTC. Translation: CASSPQPGQGGYEQYF.

DNA for the CDR3: TGCAGTGCTAGACGCCCCAGGGGGGCTGTCGGTAATGAGCAGTTCTTC. Protein: CSARRPRGAVGNEQFF. The chain links TRBV20-1 to TRBJ2-1; the D gene is possibly TRBD1 (7 bases). The CDR3 loop spans 16 amino acids. Germline V lookup: CDR1 DFQATT, CDR2 SNEGSKA (reference sequence). The germline V and J ends were trimmed by 2 bases and 7 bases, with 21 bases remaining between them.

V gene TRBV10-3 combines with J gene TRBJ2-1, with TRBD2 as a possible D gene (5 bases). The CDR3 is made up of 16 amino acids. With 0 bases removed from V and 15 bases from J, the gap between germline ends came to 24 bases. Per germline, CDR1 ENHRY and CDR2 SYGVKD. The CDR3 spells CAISESSGLLFPKPFF. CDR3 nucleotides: TGTGCCATCAGTGAGTCGTCCGGACTCCTTTTTCCCAAGCCGTTCTTC.

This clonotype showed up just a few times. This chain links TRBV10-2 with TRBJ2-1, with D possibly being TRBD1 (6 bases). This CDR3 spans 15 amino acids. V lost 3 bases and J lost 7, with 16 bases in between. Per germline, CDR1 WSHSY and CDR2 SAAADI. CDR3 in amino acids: CASSDGRARGNEQFF. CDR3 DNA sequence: TGCGCCAGCAGTGATGGCAGGGCCAGGGGAAATGAGCAGTTCTTC.

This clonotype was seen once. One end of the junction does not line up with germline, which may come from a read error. The CDR3 DNA reads as TGTACCAGCAGATTTGGGTCCCGCACAGATACGCAGTATTTT. This gives the protein CTSRFGSRTDTQYF. The gene calls are TRBV12-3 or TRBV12-4 and TRBJ2-3; D is uncertain. The CDR3 extends over 14 amino acids.

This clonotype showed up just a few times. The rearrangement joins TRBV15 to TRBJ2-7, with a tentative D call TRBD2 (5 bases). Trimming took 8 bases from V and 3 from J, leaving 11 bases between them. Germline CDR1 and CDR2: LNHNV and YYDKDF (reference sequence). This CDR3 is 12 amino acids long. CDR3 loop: CATSRDFYEQYF. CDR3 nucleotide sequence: TGTGCCACCTCGAGGGATTTCTACGAGCAGTACTTC.

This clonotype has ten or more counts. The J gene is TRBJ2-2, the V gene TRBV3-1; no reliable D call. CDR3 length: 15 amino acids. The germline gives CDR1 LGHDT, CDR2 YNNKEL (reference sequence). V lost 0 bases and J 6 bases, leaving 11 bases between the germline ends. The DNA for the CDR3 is TGTGCCAGCAGCCAAGAGGTTCTAGTACCCGGGGAGCTGTTTTTT. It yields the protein CASSQEVLVPGELFF.

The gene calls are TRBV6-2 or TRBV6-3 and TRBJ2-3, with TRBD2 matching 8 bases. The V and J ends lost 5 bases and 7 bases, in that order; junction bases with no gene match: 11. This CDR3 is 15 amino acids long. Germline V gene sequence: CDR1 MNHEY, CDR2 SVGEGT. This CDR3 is CASSQSGRITHTQYF. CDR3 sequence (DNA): TGTGCCAGCAGTCAAAGCGGGAGAATTACCCATACGCAGTATTTT.

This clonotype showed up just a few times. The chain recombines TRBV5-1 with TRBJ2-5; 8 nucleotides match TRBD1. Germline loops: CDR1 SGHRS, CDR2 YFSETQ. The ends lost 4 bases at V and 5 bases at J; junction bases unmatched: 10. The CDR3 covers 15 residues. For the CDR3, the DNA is TGCGCCAGCAGCCCCGGACAGGGTATTAAGGAGACCCAGTACTTC. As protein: CASSPGQGIKETQYF.